The sequence of this TCR beta chain was determined in a study of T cell changes during pregnancy in multiple sclerosis. The repertoire was sequenced with immunoSEQ multiplex PCR; TCRdb's copy has only in-frame clones and lacks some. Here the sample spans 40,000 to 60,000 clones, around 94% being singletons. The CDR3 sequence is 18 residues long. V shed 1 base, J shed 7 bases, and the junction held 14 bases outside the gene matches. Per germline, CDR1 LNHDA and CDR2 SQIVND (reference sequence). Here the sequenced sample was CD4+ T cells from peripheral blood mononuclear cells, taken in the third trimester of pregnancy. The rearrangement links TRBV19 to TRBJ2-1; 9 bases are a match to TRBD1. This TCR derives from a female donor with multiple sclerosis, enrolled in a pregnancy study. CDR3 sequence: CASSIGAQGAGWVNEQFF. The CDR3 DNA sequence: TGTGCCAGTAGTATAGGGGCACAGGGGGCTGGGTGGGTGAATGAGCAGTTCTTC.